This T cell receptor beta chain was obtained from a study of shared T cell receptors in the human thymus. V trimming: 2 bases; J trimming: 0 bases; junction bases outside the gene matches: 12. The CDR3 length is 18 residues. The germline V gene has CDR1 SGDLS and CDR2 YYNGEE. Sequencing used immunoSEQ multiplex PCR; TCRdb keeps in-frame clones, though not all of them. The profile shows some 700,000 clones, approximately 83% of them singletons. These data were also filed under a second study, of human thymus T cells. This second study says: Thymus was obtained from resections taken during corrective heart surgery. Thymic repertoires of unrelated individuals were reported in related research to overlap highly.

The clonotype was recovered from a girl under two years old with a congenital heart defect. Material: thymocytes. The chain has TRBV9 and TRBJ2-3; 7 bases fit TRBD1. CDR3 region: CASSVGVRDSPSTDTQYF. Written as DNA, the CDR3 is TGTGCCAGCAGCGTTGGTGTACGGGACAGTCCTAGCACAGATACGCAGTATTTT.